These T cell receptor beta chains were read from a single sample in a study of blood T cells in healthy people across ages. Each CDR3 protein gets one entry after TCRdb re-called the 5' RACE reads with MiXCR. The sample holds about 970,000 distinct CDR3 sequences, about 51% seen once. Sequencing was performed on blood. These receptor sequences come from a woman between 55 and 75 years old in good health. The CDR3 runs from the conserved cysteine through the conserved F or W. The order of the fields is clone size, J gene, V gene, D gene, CDR3 DNA, CDR3 protein. The D gene is left open where the match is weak. Not all rows give a size; the values are once, few, many and, for expanded clones, a class.

. TRBJ2-5 TRBV20-1 . TGCAGTGCCCCACTAGTCAACATACAAGAGACCCAGTACTTC CSAPLVNIQETQYF
few TRBJ1-5 TRBV7-8 TRBD1 TGTGCCAGTAGCTTAGTAGGGGGACAGGGGTTGACGAGTTTCCATCAGCCCCAGCATTTT CASSLVGGQGLTSFHQPQHF
few TRBJ2-1 TRBV7-7 . TGTGCCAGCAGCTTATCCGGGGACAATGAGCAGTTCTTC CASSLSGDNEQFF
few TRBJ2-3 TRBV28 TRBD2 TGTGCCAGCAGTTTGGAGGGAGGGCCGGATACGCAGTATTTT CASSLEGGPDTQYF
few TRBJ1-5 TRBV12-3/TRBV12-4 . TGTGCCAGCAGTTTAGGCGATAATCAGCCCCAGCATTTT CASSLGDNQPQHF
. TRBJ2-1 TRBV24-1 TRBD2 TGTGCCACCAGTGTAAGCGGGAGTTATAATGAGCAGTTCTTC CATSVSGSYNEQFF
. TRBJ2-7 TRBV28 TRBD1 TGTGCCGTCCCTGGACAGGGGGCCCGCCACGAGCAGTACTTC CAVPGQGARHEQYF
. TRBJ2-1 TRBV24-1 . TGTGCCACCAGTCCCTCCCGCGTGGGTCTTGAGCAGTTCTTC CATSPSRVGLEQFF
. TRBJ2-7 TRBV21-1 . TGTGCCAGCACCGAACCGACAGGGGGGTTTCCCTACGAGCAGTACTTC CASTEPTGGFPYEQYF
. TRBJ2-3 TRBV7-2 TRBD1 TGTGCCAGCAGCGGGGACAGTGGATTCACAGATACGCAGTATTTT CASSGDSGFTDTQYF
few TRBJ2-1 TRBV29-1 . TGCAGCGTCTTTCGGAATGAGCAGTTCTTC CSVFRNEQFF
. TRBJ2-5 TRBV20-1 . TGCAGTGATTCGAACAGGGATAATGAGCAGTACTTC CSDSNRDNEQYF
. TRBJ1-5 TRBV10-3 TRBD1 TGTGCCATCAGTAGACAGGGGGATCAGCCCCAGCATTTT CAISRQGDQPQHF
. TRBJ2-7 TRBV12-3/TRBV12-4 . TGTGCCAGCAGCCCCTTGAAGGCCGGGTACGAGCAGTACTTC CASSPLKAGYEQYF
. TRBJ2-1 TRBV21-1 . TGTGCCAGCAGCAAGGAGGAACTAAAACTCCGGGAGCAGTTCTTC CASSKEELKLREQFF
. TRBJ2-3 TRBV3-1 . TGTGCCAGCAGCCCAGCAGGGAGGATTAGCACAGATACGCAGTATTTT CASSPAGRISTDTQYF
. TRBJ2-3 TRBV28 TRBD1 TGTGCCAGCCCTCGGACAGGGGGGTATAGGTTCGATACGCAGTATTTT CASPRTGGYRFDTQYF
. TRBJ2-1 TRBV6-1 . TGTGCCAGCAGCGGTGCTAGTCAGTACAATGAGCAGTTCTTC CASSGASQYNEQFF
. TRBJ2-2 TRBV5-1 TRBD2 TGCGCCAGCAGCTTACAACTAGCTAGCGGGAGAGGATACAGGGAGCTGTTTTTT CASSLQLASGRGYRELFF
. TRBJ2-3 TRBV9 . TGTGCCAGCAGGCAGGGTTCCGTAGCCACAGATACGCAGTATTTT CASRQGSVATDTQYF
. TRBJ1-2 TRBV7-2 TRBD1 TGTGCCAGCAGCTTAGAAGGCAGGGGGCCCTATGGCTACACCTTC CASSLEGRGPYGYTF
. TRBJ2-3 TRBV12-3/TRBV12-4 . TGTGCCAGCAAAACCTGGGGGAGCACAGATACGCAGTATTTT CASKTWGSTDTQYF
many TRBJ2-7 TRBV25-1 . TGTGCCAGCAGTGAATATAACGAGCAGTACTTC CASSEYNEQYF
. TRBJ2-7 TRBV20-1 TRBD2 TGCAGTGCTAGAGGTTCGCTAGCGGGAGGAGGCGGACGCTACGAGCAGTACTTC CSARGSLAGGGGRYEQYF
many TRBJ2-7 TRBV5-1 . TGCGCCAGCAGCGGGGGCCACGAGCAGTACTTC CASSGGHEQYF
once TRBJ2-7 TRBV6-2/TRBV6-3 TRBD2 TGTGCCAGCAGTGATGGGCGGGAGCCGGTTGAGCAGTACTTC CASSDGREPVEQYF
. TRBJ2-3 TRBV28 . TGTGCCAGCAGTTTTGTTAGCGACACAGATACACAGTATTTT CASSFVSDTDTQYF
. TRBJ2-7 TRBV30 . TGTGCCTGGAGTGTAAATGCCGGCGGGGCGTACTTC CAWSVNAGGAYF
. TRBJ2-7 TRBV7-8 . TGTGCCAGCAGCTTCAGGTCGGTGGGTAGCTCCTACGAGCAGTACTTC CASSFRSVGSSYEQYF
. TRBJ1-2 TRBV18 . TGTGCCAGCTCACCAACAATGGACTATGGCTACACCTTC CASSPTMDYGYTF
. TRBJ2-5 TRBV9 . TGTGCCAGCAGCTCTACAGGGAGTAGCGGGACAGTGGGTGACCAGTGCTTC CASSSTGSSGTVGDQCF
few TRBJ2-5 TRBV5-1 . TGCGCCAGCAGCGCCTATCAGGGGACAGAGACCCAGTACTTC CASSAYQGTETQYF
. TRBJ1-1 TRBV29-1 TRBD1 TGCAGCGTTGCGGTAGACAGGGTGAACACTGAAGCTTTCTTT CSVAVDRVNTEAFF
once TRBJ2-7 TRBV28 . TGTGCCAGCAGTTCAGTAGCGCGGGGCGAGCAGTACTTC CASSSVARGEQYF
many TRBJ2-3 TRBV29-1 . TGCAGCCCATCCCTTCTCGAAGGGCCCACAGATACGCAGTATTTT CSPSLLEGPTDTQYF
few TRBJ2-7 TRBV7-9 . TGTGCCAGCAGCTTAGGACAGTGGGGATGGAACTACGAGCAGTACTTC CASSLGQWGWNYEQYF
. TRBJ1-2 TRBV29-1 . TGCAGCGTGGGGGGGTTTGGCTATGGCTACACCTTC CSVGGFGYGYTF
. TRBJ2-5 TRBV20-1 TRBD2 TGCAGTGCAACTAGCGGGAGGGCCCAAGAGACCCAGTACTTC CSATSGRAQETQYF
many TRBJ2-5 TRBV29-1 . TGCAGCGTTGGTGGAGAGACCCAGTACTTC CSVGGETQYF
. TRBJ2-7 TRBV11-1 . TGTGCCAGCAGCTTAGTCGGCTTGGGCCCAAGCTCCTACGAGCAGTACTTC CASSLVGLGPSSYEQYF
. TRBJ2-1 TRBV11-1 . TGTGCCAGCAGCTTAAGGGCGGGGGCGGGAAGACAAGACAATGAGCAGTTCTTC CASSLRAGAGRQDNEQFF
. TRBJ1-6 TRBV2 TRBD1 TGTGCCAGCAGGTTACAGGGGGCGCTGAGGATGTCTAATTCACCCCTCCACTTT CASRLQGALRMSNSPLHF
few TRBJ1-5 TRBV4-1 . TGCGCCAGCAGCCAAGGGTATGCAGGGCGGGATCAGCCCCAGCATTTT CASSQGYAGRDQPQHF
few TRBJ2-1 TRBV12-3/TRBV12-4 . TGTGCCAGCAGTTCGGCAGGCTCCTACAATGAGCAGTTCTTC CASSSAGSYNEQFF
. TRBJ2-7 TRBV4-1 . TGCGCCAGCGGTGGGCGGTACCACGAGCAGTACTTC CASGGRYHEQYF
. TRBJ2-3 TRBV7-2 TRBD2 TGTGCCAGCAGCTTTAGCGGGTCCCAGAGAGATACGCAGTATTTT CASSFSGSQRDTQYF
. TRBJ1-5 TRBV20-1 TRBD1 TGCAGTGCTGGGTGGGACAGGGAGAGCAATCAGCCCCAGCATTTT CSAGWDRESNQPQHF
. TRBJ2-7 TRBV6-2/TRBV6-3 . TGTGCCGGCAGGCCGGGGAGGTCCTCCTACGAGCAGTACTTC CAGRPGRSSYEQYF
. TRBJ1-2 TRBV27 . TGTGCCAGCAGTGTGAGGGGGTTTAGTAACTATGGCTACACCTTC CASSVRGFSNYGYTF
few TRBJ2-7 TRBV18 . TGTGCCAGCTCACCACTTCAGATTAATTACGAGCAGTACTTC CASSPLQINYEQYF
few TRBJ1-2 TRBV28 TRBD1 TGTGCCAGCAGTTTACCCGGACAGGTTAACTATGGCTACACCTTC CASSLPGQVNYGYTF
. TRBJ2-5 TRBV6-5 . TGTGCCAGCAGTTACCTGGGCGGACCCTTACAAGAGACCCAGTACTTC CASSYLGGPLQETQYF
. TRBJ2-1 TRBV20-1 TRBD2 TGCAGTGCTAGAGATGACGGTAGCGGGAGATATTACAATGAGCAGTTCTTC CSARDDGSGRYYNEQFF
few TRBJ2-3 TRBV4-2 . TGTGCCAGCAGCCACCCACAGGGTTCGCTGGATACGCAGTATTTT CASSHPQGSLDTQYF
. TRBJ2-3 TRBV4-1 . TGCGCCAGCAGCCAAGATACCCCTACAGATACGCAGTATTTT CASSQDTPTDTQYF
. TRBJ1-5 TRBV2 . TGTGCCAGCAAGGGATCGTATCAGCCCCAGCATTTT CASKGSYQPQHF
few TRBJ2-5 TRBV20-1 . TGCAGTGCCGAAGACCGTCAAGAGACCCAGTACTTC CSAEDRQETQYF
. TRBJ2-1 TRBV6-1 . TGTGCCAGCAGTAAACAGGGTTGGGCAAGGAATGAGCAGTTCTTC CASSKQGWARNEQFF